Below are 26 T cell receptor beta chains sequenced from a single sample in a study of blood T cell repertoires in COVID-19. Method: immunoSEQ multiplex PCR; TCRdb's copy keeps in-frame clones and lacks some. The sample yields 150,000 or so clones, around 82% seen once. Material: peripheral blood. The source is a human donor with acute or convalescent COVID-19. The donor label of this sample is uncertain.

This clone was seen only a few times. DNA for the CDR3: TGTGCCAGCAGCCGACTGGGACAGGGCCTCATAGGGGAAAAACTGTTTTTT. As protein: CASSRLGQGLIGEKLFF. The V gene is TRBV11-2, the J gene TRBJ1-4, with 9 bases lining up with TRBD1. CDR1 is SGHAT and CDR2 is FQNNGV in the germline V gene. CDR3 length equals 17 residues. J gave up 8 bases and V 5 bases, and 15 bases lay outside the gene matches.

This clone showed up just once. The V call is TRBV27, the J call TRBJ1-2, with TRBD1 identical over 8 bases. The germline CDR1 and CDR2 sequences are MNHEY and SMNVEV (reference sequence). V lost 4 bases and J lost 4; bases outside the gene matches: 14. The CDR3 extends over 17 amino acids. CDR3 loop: CASSYHRGTGSTYGYTF. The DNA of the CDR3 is TGTGCCAGCAGTTACCACCGAGGGACAGGCAGTACCTATGGCTACACCTTC.

CDR3 nucleotide sequence: TGTGCCAGTCACAGGATACCTAGCAATCAGCCCCAGCATTTT. Encoded protein: CASHRIPSNQPQHF. This sequence joins TRBV19 and TRBJ1-5; TRBD1 is a possible D gene (5 bases). CDR3 length: 14 amino acids. CDR1 is LNHDA, CDR2 SQIVND, per germline (reference sequence). V lost 8 bases to trimming and J lost 0 bases, with 11 bases between them.

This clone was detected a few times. The CDR3 DNA reads as TGTGCCAGCAGCCTACAGAGCAGCTACAATGAGCAGTTCTTC. Translation gives CASSLQSSYNEQFF. V gene TRBV27 combines with J gene TRBJ2-1; D unresolved. The CDR3 covers 14 residues. The V and J ends lost 6 bases and 3 bases respectively, with 12 bases between them. Germline V lookup: CDR1 MNHEY, CDR2 SMNVEV (reference sequence).

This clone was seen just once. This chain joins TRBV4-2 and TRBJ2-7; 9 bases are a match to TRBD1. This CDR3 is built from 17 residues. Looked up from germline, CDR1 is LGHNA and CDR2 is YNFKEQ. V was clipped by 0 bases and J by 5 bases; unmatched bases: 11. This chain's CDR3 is CASSQEWGDRVFNEQYF. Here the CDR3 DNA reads TGTGCCAGCAGCCAAGAGTGGGGGGACAGGGTTTTCAACGAGCAGTACTTC.

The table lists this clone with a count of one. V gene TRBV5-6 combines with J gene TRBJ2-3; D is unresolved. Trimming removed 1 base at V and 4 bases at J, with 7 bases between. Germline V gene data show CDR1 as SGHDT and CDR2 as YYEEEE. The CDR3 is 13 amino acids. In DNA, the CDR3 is TGTGCCAGCAGCTTGACAGCTGCAGATACGCAGTATTTT. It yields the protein CASSLTAADTQYF.

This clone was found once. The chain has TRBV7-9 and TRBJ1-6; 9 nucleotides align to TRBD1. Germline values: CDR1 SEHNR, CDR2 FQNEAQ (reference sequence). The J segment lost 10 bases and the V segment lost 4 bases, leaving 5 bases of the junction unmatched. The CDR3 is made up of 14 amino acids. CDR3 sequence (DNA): TGTGCCAGCAGCTCGGGACAGGGAGGCTCACCCCTCCACTTT. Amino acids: CASSSGQGGSPLHF.

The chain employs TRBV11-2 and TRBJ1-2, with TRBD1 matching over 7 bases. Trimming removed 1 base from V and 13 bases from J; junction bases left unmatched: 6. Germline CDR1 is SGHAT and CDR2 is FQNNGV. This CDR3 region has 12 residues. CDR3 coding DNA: TGTGCCAGCAGCTTAGCCACGACAGGGAGCACCTTC. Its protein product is CASSLATTGSTF.

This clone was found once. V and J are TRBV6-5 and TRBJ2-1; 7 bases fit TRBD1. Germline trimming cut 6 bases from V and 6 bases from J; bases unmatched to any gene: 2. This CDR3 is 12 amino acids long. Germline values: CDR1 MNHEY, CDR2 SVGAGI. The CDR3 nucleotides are TGTGCCAGCAGACCAGGGGGCAATGAGCAGTTCTTC. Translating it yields CASRPGGNEQFF.

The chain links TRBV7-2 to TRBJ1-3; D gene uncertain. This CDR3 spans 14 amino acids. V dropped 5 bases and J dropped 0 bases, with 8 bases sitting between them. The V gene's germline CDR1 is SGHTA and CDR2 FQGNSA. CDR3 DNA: TGTGCCAGCAGCCTATCGGGCTCTGGAAACACCATATATTTT. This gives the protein CASSLSGSGNTIYF.

The CDR3 region has the DNA TGTGCCAGTAGTGTTAGCGGGGGGACTTCCCAAGAGACCCAGTACTTC. Protein: CASSVSGGTSQETQYF. V and J are TRBV19 and TRBJ2-5, with TRBD2 matching over 10 bases. This CDR3 has 16 amino acids. Germline CDR1 and CDR2: LNHDA and SQIVND (reference sequence). V lost 5 bases to trimming and J lost 1 base; unmatched junction nucleotides: 7.

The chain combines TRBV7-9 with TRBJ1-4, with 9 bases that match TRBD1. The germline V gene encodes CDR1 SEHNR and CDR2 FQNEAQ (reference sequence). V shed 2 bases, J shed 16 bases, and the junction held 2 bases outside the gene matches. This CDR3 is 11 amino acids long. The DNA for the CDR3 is TGTGCCAGCAGCTTAAAGGGACAGGGGTTTTTT. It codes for CASSLKGQGFF. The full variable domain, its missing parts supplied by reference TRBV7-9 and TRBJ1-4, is DTGVSQNPRHKITKRGQNVTFRCDPISEHNRLYWYRQTLGQGPEFLTYFQNEAQLEKSRLLSDRFSAERPKGSFSTLEIQRTEQGDSAMYLCASSLKGQGFFGSGTQLSVL.

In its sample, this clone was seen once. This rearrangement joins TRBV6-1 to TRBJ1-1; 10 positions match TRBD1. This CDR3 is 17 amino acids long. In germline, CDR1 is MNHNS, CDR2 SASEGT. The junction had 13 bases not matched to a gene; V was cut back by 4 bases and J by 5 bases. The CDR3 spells CASSVDRGRGAGTEAFF. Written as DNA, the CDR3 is TGTGCCAGCAGTGTTGACAGGGGGCGCGGGGCCGGGACTGAAGCTTTCTTT.

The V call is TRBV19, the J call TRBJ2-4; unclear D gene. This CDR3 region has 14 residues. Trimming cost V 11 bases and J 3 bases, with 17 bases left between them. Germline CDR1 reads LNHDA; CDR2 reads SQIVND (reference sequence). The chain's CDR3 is CAGLVPPFKNIQYF. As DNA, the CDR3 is TGTGCCGGGCTGGTTCCCCCCTTCAAAAACATTCAGTACTTC.

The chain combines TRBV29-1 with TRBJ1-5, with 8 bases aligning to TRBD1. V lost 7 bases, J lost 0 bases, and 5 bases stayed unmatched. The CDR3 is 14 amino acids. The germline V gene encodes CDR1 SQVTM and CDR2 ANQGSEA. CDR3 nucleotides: TGCAGCGATGGGGACAGGAGTAGCAATCAGCCCCAGCATTTT. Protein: CSDGDRSSNQPQHF.

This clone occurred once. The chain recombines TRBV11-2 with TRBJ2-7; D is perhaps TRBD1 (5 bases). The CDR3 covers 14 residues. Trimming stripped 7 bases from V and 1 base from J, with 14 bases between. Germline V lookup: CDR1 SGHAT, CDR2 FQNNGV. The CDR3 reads CASTTGLPSYEQYF. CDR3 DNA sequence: TGTGCCAGCACCACAGGATTACCGTCCTACGAGCAGTACTTC. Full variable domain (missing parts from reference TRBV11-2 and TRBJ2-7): EAGVAQSPRYKIIEKRQSVAFWCNPISGHATLYWYQQILGQGPKLLIQFQNNGVVDDSQLPKDRFSAERLKGVDSTLKIQPAKLEDSAVYLCASTTGLPSYEQYFGPGTRLTVT.

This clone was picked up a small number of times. The CDR3 spells CASSYRESRYEQYF. CDR3 bases: TGTGCCAGCAGTTACCGGGAGTCTCGTTACGAGCAGTACTTC. This rearrangement joins TRBV6-5 to TRBJ2-7; D may be TRBD2 (6 bases). Trimming took 2 bases from V and 4 from J, leaving 12 bases between them. Germline V gene sequence: CDR1 MNHEY, CDR2 SVGAGI. The CDR3 sequence is 14 residues long.

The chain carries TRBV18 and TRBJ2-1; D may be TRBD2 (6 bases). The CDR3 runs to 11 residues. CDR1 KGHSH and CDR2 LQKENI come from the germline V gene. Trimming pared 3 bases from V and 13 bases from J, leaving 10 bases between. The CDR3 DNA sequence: TGTGCCAGCTCACCGGAGGGAGTACAGTTCTTC. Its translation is CASSPEGVQFF.

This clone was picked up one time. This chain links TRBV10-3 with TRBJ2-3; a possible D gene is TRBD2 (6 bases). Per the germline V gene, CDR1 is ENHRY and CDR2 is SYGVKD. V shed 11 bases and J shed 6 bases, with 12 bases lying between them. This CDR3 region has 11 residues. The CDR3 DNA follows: TGTGCCGTGGAGGGCCGCGATACGCAGTATTTT. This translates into CAVEGRDTQYF.

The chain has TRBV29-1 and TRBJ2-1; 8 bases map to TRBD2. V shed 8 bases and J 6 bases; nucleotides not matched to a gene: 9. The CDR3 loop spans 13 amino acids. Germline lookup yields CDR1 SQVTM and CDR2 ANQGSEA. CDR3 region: CSLTRGGRNEQFF. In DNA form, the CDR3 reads TGCAGCCTCACCCGCGGGGGGCGCAATGAGCAGTTCTTC.

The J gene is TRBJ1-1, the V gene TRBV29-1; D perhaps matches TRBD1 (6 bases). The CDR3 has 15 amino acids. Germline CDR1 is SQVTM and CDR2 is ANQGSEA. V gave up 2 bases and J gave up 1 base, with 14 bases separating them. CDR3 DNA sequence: TGCAGCGTTGAAAAAGCCGGACAGAGGAACACTGAAGCTTTCTTT. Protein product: CSVEKAGQRNTEAFF.

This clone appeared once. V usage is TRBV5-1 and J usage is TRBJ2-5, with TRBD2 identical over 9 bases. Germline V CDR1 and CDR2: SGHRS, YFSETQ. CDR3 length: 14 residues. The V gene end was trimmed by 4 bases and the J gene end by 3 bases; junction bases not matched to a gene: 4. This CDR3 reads CASSEGLAKETQYF. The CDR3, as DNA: TGCGCCAGCAGCGAAGGACTAGCGAAAGAGACCCAGTACTTC.

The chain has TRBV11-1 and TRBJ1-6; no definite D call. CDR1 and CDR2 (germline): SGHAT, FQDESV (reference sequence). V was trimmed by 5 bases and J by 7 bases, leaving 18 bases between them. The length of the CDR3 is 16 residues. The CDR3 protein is CASSAPGVPGNSPLHF. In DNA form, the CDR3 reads TGTGCCAGCAGCGCTCCCGGGGTTCCGGGGAATTCACCCCTCCACTTT.

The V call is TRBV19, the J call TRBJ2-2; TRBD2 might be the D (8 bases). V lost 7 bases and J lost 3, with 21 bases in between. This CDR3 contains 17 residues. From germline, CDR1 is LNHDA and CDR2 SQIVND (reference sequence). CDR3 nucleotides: TGTGCCAGTATCCCACCGGGAGGGGGCCGGCACACCGGGGAGCTGTTTTTT. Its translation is CASIPPGGGRHTGELFF.

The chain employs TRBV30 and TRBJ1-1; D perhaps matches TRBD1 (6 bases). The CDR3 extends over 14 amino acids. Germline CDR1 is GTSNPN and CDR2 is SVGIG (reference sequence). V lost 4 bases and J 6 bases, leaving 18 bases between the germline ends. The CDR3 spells CAWIEIRGRSEAFF. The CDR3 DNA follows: TGTGCCTGGATCGAAATCAGGGGAAGATCTGAAGCTTTCTTT.

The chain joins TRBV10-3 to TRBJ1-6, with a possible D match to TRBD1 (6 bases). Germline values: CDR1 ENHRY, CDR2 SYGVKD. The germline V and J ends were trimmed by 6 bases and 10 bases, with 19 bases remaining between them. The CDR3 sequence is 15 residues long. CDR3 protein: CAISPYSAGESPLHF. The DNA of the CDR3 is TGTGCCATCAGCCCCTACTCGGCAGGGGAGTCACCCCTCCACTTT.